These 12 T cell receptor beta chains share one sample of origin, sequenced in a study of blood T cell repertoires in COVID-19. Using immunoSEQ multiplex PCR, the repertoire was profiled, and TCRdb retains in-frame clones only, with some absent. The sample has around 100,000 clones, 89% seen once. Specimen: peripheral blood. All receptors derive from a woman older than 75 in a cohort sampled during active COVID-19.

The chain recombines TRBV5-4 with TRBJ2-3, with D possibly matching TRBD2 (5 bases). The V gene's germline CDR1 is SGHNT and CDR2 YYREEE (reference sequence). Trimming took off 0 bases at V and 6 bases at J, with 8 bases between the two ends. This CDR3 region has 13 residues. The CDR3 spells CASSLGELDTQYF. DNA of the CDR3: TGTGCCAGCAGCTTGGGGGAGCTGGATACGCAGTATTTT.

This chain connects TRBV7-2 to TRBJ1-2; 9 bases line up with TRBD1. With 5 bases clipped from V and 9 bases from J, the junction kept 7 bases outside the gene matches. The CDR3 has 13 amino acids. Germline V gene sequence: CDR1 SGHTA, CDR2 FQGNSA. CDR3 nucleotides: TGTGCCAGCAGCGGACGACAGGGGGATCGCTACACCTTC. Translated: CASSGRQGDRYTF.

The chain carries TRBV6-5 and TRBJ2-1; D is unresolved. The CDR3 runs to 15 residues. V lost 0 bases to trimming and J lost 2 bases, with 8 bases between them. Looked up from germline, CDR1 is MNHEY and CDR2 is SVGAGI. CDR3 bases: TGTGCCAGCAGTTACTCCGCCCAGGCCTACAATGAGCAGTTCTTC. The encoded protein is CASSYSAQAYNEQFF.

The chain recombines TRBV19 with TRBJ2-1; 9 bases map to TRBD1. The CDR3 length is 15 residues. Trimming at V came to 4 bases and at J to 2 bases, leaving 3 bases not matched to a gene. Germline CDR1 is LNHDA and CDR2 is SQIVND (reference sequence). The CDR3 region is CASSRGQGAYNEQFF. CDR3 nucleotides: TGTGCCAGTAGTAGGGGACAGGGCGCCTACAATGAGCAGTTCTTC.

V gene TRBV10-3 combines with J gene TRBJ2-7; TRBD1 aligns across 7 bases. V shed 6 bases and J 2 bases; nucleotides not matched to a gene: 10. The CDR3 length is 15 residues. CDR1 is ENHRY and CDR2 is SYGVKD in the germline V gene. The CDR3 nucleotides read TGTGCCATCAGACCAGCCGGGACAGCTACCTACGAGCAGTACTTC. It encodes CAIRPAGTATYEQYF.

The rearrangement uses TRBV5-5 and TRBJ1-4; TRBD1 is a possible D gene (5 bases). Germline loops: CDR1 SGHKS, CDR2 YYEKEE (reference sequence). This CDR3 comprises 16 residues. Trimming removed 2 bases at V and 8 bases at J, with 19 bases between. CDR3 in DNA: TGTGCCAGCAGCTTAATTGGTCGGGACGGAGGGGAAAAACTGTTTTTT. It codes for CASSLIGRDGGEKLFF.

The CDR3 DNA reads TGTGCCAGCAGTGTTCGGGGACTAGCGGGAGGGGATACGCAGTATTTT. This gives the protein CASSVRGLAGGDTQYF. V gene TRBV2 combines with J gene TRBJ2-3, with 16 bases aligning to TRBD2. V was pared by 4 bases and J by 6 bases, with 4 bases of the junction left unmatched. The CDR3 totals 16 residues. Germline V lookup: CDR1 SNHLY, CDR2 FYNNEI.

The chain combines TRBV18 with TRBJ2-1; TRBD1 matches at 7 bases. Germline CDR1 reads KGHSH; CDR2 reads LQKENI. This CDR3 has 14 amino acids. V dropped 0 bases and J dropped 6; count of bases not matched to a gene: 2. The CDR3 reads CASSPPAGGNEQFF. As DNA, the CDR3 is TGTGCCAGCTCACCACCGGCAGGGGGCAATGAGCAGTTCTTC.

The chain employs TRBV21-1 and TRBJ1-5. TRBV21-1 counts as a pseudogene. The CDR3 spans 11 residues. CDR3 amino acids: CASGFSQPQHF. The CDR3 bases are TGTGCCAGTGGTTTTAGTCAGCCCCAGCATTTT.

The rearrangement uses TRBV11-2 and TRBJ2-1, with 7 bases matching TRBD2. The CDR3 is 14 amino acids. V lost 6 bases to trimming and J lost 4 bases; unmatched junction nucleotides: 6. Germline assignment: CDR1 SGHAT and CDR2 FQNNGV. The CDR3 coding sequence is TGTGCCAGCAGGGCGGCTAGCGGTTACAATGAGCAGTTCTTC. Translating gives CASRAASGYNEQFF.

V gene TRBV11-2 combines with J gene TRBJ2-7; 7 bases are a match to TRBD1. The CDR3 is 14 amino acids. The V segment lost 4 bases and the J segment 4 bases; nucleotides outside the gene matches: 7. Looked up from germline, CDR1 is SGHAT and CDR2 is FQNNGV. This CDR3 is CASSSSTGRYEQYF. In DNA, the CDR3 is TGTGCCAGCAGCTCTTCGACAGGGCGGTACGAGCAGTACTTC.

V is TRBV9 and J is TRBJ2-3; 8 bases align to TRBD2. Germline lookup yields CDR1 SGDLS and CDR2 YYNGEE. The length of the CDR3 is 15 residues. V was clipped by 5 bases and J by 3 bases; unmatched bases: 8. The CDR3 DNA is TGTGCCAGCAGTCCGGGACTAGTTGAGACAGATACGCAGTATTTT. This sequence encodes CASSPGLVETDTQYF.